The 19 T cell receptor beta chains given below trace back to one sample, sequenced in a study of metastatic and nonmetastatic thyroid tumors. All patients were untreated before thyroid surgery. TCRdb re-called the PCR reads with MiXCR. In the table there are approximately 15,000 clones, 10% to 15% of which are singletons. The material sequenced was blood. These TCRs come from a female donor with papillary thyroid cancer or a benign thyroid nodule (not recorded which). Some clones in this sample may be carry-over from other donors' samples.

The sample holds many counts of this clone. The chain links TRBV18 to TRBJ2-7; 8 nucleotides line up with TRBD2. Germline V gives CDR1 KGHSH, CDR2 LQKENI. V shed 7 bases, J shed 5 bases, and the junction held 13 bases outside the gene matches. CDR3 length: 15 amino acids. The CDR3 loop is CASFPSPGGLDEQYF. The DNA of the CDR3 is TGTGCCAGCTTCCCCTCTCCGGGGGGGCTTGACGAGCAGTACTTC.

This clone was seen at least ten times. This chain links TRBV6-7 with TRBJ1-3; possible D gene TRBD1, 6 bases. TRBV6-7 is filed as an ORF, its function uncertain. This CDR3 spans 21 amino acids. Trimming took 0 bases from V and 0 from J, leaving 24 bases between them. The CDR3 nucleotides are TGTGCCAGCAGTTACTCGTCATTTTCGGGGGCTTTTCCTCACTCTGGAAACACCATATATTTT. Its translation: CASSYSSFSGAFPHSGNTIYF.

This clone was seen a few times. It is likely a read error, because the conserved phenylalanine at the end of the CDR3 is missing. This chain joins TRBV6-5 and TRBJ2-1, with no clear D. The CDR3 sequence is 15 residues long. The germline gives CDR1 MNHEY, CDR2 SVGAGI. V was shortened by 6 bases and J by 4 bases, with 16 bases between the two germline ends. The CDR3 protein is CASSLSGPLYNEQFL. In DNA form, the CDR3 reads TGTGCCAGCAGCTTATCCGGTCCCCTTTACAATGAGCAGTTCCTC.

The sample holds a few counts of this clone. This chain uses TRBV12-3 or TRBV12-4 with TRBJ2-7; the D is unclear. The CDR3 consists of 12 residues. The CDR3 nucleotides read TGTGCAACCACGGACGAAACCTACGAGCAGTACTTC. It is translated as CATTDETYEQYF.

This clone has a count of ten or more. The rearrangement uses TRBV28 and TRBJ1-1; D unclear. The CDR3 has 13 residues. V was cut by 0 bases and J by 4 bases, with 6 bases left in between. Germline CDR1 reads MDHEN; CDR2 reads SYDVKM. CDR3 sequence reads: CASSLWVTTEAFF. The CDR3 DNA sequence: TGTGCCAGCAGTTTATGGGTAACCACTGAAGCTTTCTTT.

This clone was counted at least ten times. The rearrangement uses TRBV7-2 and TRBJ2-7, with 9 positions matching TRBD2. CDR3 length equals 14 residues. CDR1 and CDR2 from the germline V gene are SGHTA and FQGNSA. V shed 0 bases, J shed 3 bases, and the junction held 0 bases outside the gene matches. In DNA form, the CDR3 reads TGTGCCAGCAGCTTAGCTAGCGGGAGCTACGAGCAGTACTTC. Amino acid sequence: CASSLASGSYEQYF.

This clone occurred many times. The chain joins TRBV4-2 to TRBJ2-1, with 10 bases that match TRBD2. In germline, CDR1 is LGHNA, CDR2 YNFKEQ. CDR3 size: 17 residues. The trim removed 4 bases at V and 9 bases at J, leaving 15 bases unmatched. The DNA of the CDR3 is TGTGCCAGCAGCCGACTGACCGTAGCGGGGGGAGGCGGTGAGCAGTTCTTC. This encodes CASSRLTVAGGGGEQFF.

This clone has at least ten counts. The same CDR3 arises from other DNA sequences in this sample as well. The CDR3 coding sequence is TGTGCCAGCAGCCCCTCGGGGGGGGCGCGGTGGGGCTATGGCTACACCTTC. This encodes CASSPSGGARWGYGYTF. This chain connects TRBV7-8 to TRBJ1-2; maybe TRBD1 (6 bases). Germline CDR1 and CDR2: SGHVS and FQNEAQ. CDR3 length: 17 residues. The V gene lost 5 bases and the J gene lost 4 bases, with 23 bases spanning the gap.

This clone was found once. Other DNA sequences of this sample code for an identical CDR3. The chain recombines TRBV20-1 with TRBJ1-1; no clear D gene. Per the germline V gene, CDR1 is DFQATT and CDR2 is SNEGSKA (reference sequence). CDR3 size: 13 residues. V was cut by 6 bases and J by 3 bases, with 14 bases left in between. The CDR3: CSATPGTHTEAFF. CDR3 coding DNA: TGCAGTGCCACCCCCGGTACACACACTGAAGCTTTCTTT.

In the case of this clone: Mismatch with germline at one junction end may stem from a read error. The rearrangement uses TRBV7-8 and TRBJ1-6; maybe TRBD1 (6 bases). The CDR3 runs to 16 residues. Germline CDR1 is SGHVS and CDR2 is FQNEAQ. For the CDR3, the DNA is TGTGCCAGCAGATTAGCCCCCCGGGGGGGGCCCTCAACCCTCCACTTT. It codes for CASRLAPRGGPSTLHF.

This clone was seen at least ten times. A much more abundant neighbour one base away suggests this may be a read error. The J gene is TRBJ1-2, the V gene TRBV13, with a tentative D call TRBD1 (5 bases). CDR1 is PRHDT and CDR2 is FYEKMQ in the germline V gene (reference sequence). CDR3 length: 14 amino acids. The V gene lost 8 bases and the J gene lost 5 bases, with 18 bases spanning the gap. The CDR3 DNA reads as TGTGCCAGCGGCGCCGGGGGGGAATCTTATGGCTACACCTTC. As protein: CASGAGGESYGYTF.

The V call is TRBV6-1, the J call TRBJ2-7, with TRBD2 identical over 7 bases. Germline V CDR1 and CDR2: MNHNS, SASEGT. V lost 4 bases to trimming and J lost 0 bases; unmatched junction nucleotides: 9. The length of the CDR3 is 16 residues. CDR3 nucleotide sequence: TGTGCCAGCAGTGGGCGGGGGAACGGGCACTCCTACGAGCAGTACTTC. Its translation is CASSGRGNGHSYEQYF.

This clone was seen at least ten times. The CDR3 DNA follows: TGCGCCAGCAGCCAATCACGAGACAACCAAGAGACCCAGTACTTC. Translating it yields CASSQSRDNQETQYF. The chain links TRBV4-1 to TRBJ2-5; D uncertain. Germline-derived CDR1 and CDR2 are MGHRA and YSYEKL. The CDR3 runs 15 residues. Trimming took off 2 bases at V and 0 bases at J, with 10 bases between the two ends.

This clone appeared many times. The chain is built from TRBV7-8 and TRBJ1-1; D remains ambiguous. Germline CDR1 reads SGHVS; CDR2 reads FQNEAQ. Trimming removed 1 base at V and 1 base at J, with 7 bases between. The length of the CDR3 is 14 residues. Here the CDR3 DNA reads TGTGCCAGCAGCTTAGTATCCGGGAACACTGAAGCTTTCTTT. Encoded protein: CASSLVSGNTEAFF.

This clone was found many times. The rearrangement links TRBV10-3 to TRBJ1-1; D ambiguous. Germline-derived CDR1 and CDR2 are ENHRY and SYGVKD. This CDR3 contains 15 residues. With 5 bases removed from V and 1 base from J, the gap between germline ends came to 14 bases. The CDR3 is CAISSHGNKNTEAFF. CDR3 DNA: TGTGCCATCAGTTCCCACGGTAATAAGAACACTGAAGCTTTCTTT.

There are a few counts of this clone. The genes are TRBV6-1 and TRBJ2-6; 14 positions match TRBD2. Germline lookup yields CDR1 MNHNS and CDR2 SASEGT. The CDR3 covers 18 residues. V shed 6 bases and J 2 bases; nucleotides not matched to a gene: 6. The CDR3 sequence: CASREKTSGRAGANVLTF. The CDR3 DNA reads as TGTGCCAGCAGAGAAAAGACTAGCGGGAGGGCTGGGGCCAACGTCCTGACTTTC.

This clone was seen only once. The chain recombines TRBV20-1 with TRBJ2-7, with unresolved D. The CDR3 has 12 amino acids. Germline V gene data show CDR1 as DFQATT and CDR2 as SNEGSKA (reference sequence). Trimming took off 7 bases at V and 7 bases at J, with 17 bases between the two ends. The CDR3 sequence is CSDRREISEQYF. CDR3 DNA: TGCAGTGATAGGCGAGAGATCTCAGAGCAGTACTTC.

This clone was observed many times. The J gene is TRBJ1-4, the V gene TRBV6-1; D not resolved. The CDR3 runs to 14 residues. Trimming shortened V by 6 bases and J by 6 bases, and 14 bases separated the two germline ends. Germline lookup yields CDR1 MNHNS and CDR2 SASEGT. The CDR3 sequence is CASRLAYGYEKLFF. CDR3 in DNA: TGTGCCAGCAGGTTGGCCTACGGGTATGAAAAACTGTTTTTT.

This clone was seen at least ten times. V is TRBV7-2 and J is TRBJ2-7; D is undetermined. CDR1 is SGHTA and CDR2 is FQGNSA in the germline V gene. The CDR3 consists of 11 residues. The V gene lost 6 bases and the J gene lost 0 bases, with 3 bases spanning the gap. The CDR3 nucleotides read TGTGCCAGCAGAAACTCCTACGAGCAGTACTTC. It encodes CASRNSYEQYF.